A single TCR beta chain is shown here with its context. Antigen specificity is unknown. The CDR3 spans 14 residues. Germline V gene lookup returns CDR1 WSHSY and CDR2 SAAADI. Trimming cost V 8 bases and J 5 bases; bases outside gene matches: 10. The sample comes from a study of shared clonotypes between healthy human individuals. The wider study: Each donor contributed plates that comprised three CD4 naive, three CD4 memory, two CD8 naive and one CD8 memory.

Naive CD8 cells comprised CD45RO-negative, CCR7-positively selected cells, excluding terminally differentiated effector memory CD45RA+ cells. Overall study findings and caveats: Generally, naive subsets came out with larger estimated richness than memory subsets.

Authors' data handling: Filtering was not the same, since immunoSEQ gave junction-only sequences without quality scores. Assay used: immunoSEQ multiplex PCR; TCRdb lists only in-frame clones, some missing. The DNA was the basis for D and trimming; V, J and clone size are from that table. The sample includes over 2,000,000 clones, around 93% seen only once; the top ten take 1.5% to 2%. Sequencing was performed on naive CD8+ T cells from PBMCs. The chain recombines TRBV10-2 with TRBJ1-1, with 8 bases fitting TRBD1. The receptor was isolated from a man aged 18 to 30 in good health. Some clones in this sample may be carry-over from other donors' samples. The CDR3 nucleotides read TGCGCCAGCTGCCCGGACAGGGTCGGAACTGAAGCTTTCTTT. Amino acid sequence: CASCPDRVGTEAFF.